These 9 T cell receptor beta chains share one sample of origin, sequenced in a study of cytomegalovirus exposure and HLA in healthy donors. The PCR employed 60 Vbeta primers together with 13 Jbeta primers. Only in-frame clones appear in the TCRdb table, and some are missing; sequencing was by immunoSEQ multiplex PCR. The table lists some 200,000 clones, more than 9.5% of them singletons, with about 7.8% in the top ten. The sample was PBMCs. The receptors were gathered from a man aged 45 to 65 in good health and CMV-seropositive.

The genes are TRBV5-1 and TRBJ2-6, with 11 bases fitting TRBD2. Germline CDR1 and CDR2: SGHRS and YFSETQ. V lost 0 bases, J lost 0 bases, and 5 bases stayed unmatched. The CDR3 is made up of 19 amino acids. CDR3 protein: CASSLVGLAGGSGANVLTF. The CDR3 DNA follows: TGCGCCAGCAGCTTGGTAGGTCTAGCGGGGGGCTCTGGGGCCAACGTCCTGACTTTC.

This clone appeared a few times. The genes are TRBV11-2 and TRBJ2-3, with 9 bases matching TRBD2. J lost 5 bases, V lost 1 base, and 4 bases had no gene match. CDR1 SGHAT and CDR2 FQNNGV come from the germline V gene. The length of the CDR3 is 15 residues. This CDR3 is CASSLGLAAKDTQYF. In nucleotides, the CDR3 is TGTGCCAGCAGCTTAGGACTAGCGGCCAAAGATACGCAGTATTTT. The complete variable domain, with remaining parts taken from reference TRBV11-2 and TRBJ2-3, reads EAGVAQSPRYKIIEKRQSVAFWCNPISGHATLYWYQQILGQGPKLLIQFQNNGVVDDSQLPKDRFSAERLKGVDSTLKIQPAKLEDSAVYLCASSLGLAAKDTQYFGPGTRLTVL.

This clone came up a few times. The chain is built from TRBV7-8 and TRBJ2-5; the match to TRBD2 covers 7 bases. CDR1 SGHVS and CDR2 FQNEAQ come from the germline V gene. V was pared by 6 bases and J by 5 bases, with 9 bases of the junction left unmatched. This CDR3 is 14 amino acids long. The CDR3 bases are TGTGCCAGCAGTTGGGGGAGGGTTAGCGAGACCCAGTACTTC. It yields the protein CASSWGRVSETQYF.

This clone turned up a few times. This chain links TRBV5-1 with TRBJ2-7; a possible D gene is TRBD1 (6 bases). This CDR3 is 14 amino acids long. Germline V CDR1 and CDR2: SGHRS, YFSETQ. Trimming cost V 1 base and J 6 bases, with 14 bases left between them. The CDR3 DNA is TGCGCCAGCAGCTTGCGTCAGGGGATGACCGAGCAGTACTTC. Its protein is CASSLRQGMTEQYF.

The chain uses TRBV27 and TRBJ1-1, with 10 bases matching TRBD1. Germline trimming cut 5 bases from V and 5 bases from J; bases unmatched to any gene: 8. The CDR3 runs to 15 residues. The V gene's germline CDR1 is MNHEY and CDR2 SMNVEV (reference sequence). CDR3 sequence: CASSDRGRGMTEAFF. The CDR3 DNA reads as TGTGCCAGCAGTGACAGGGGGCGCGGAATGACTGAAGCTTTCTTT.

This rearrangement joins TRBV7-3 to TRBJ2-1; D call uncertain. Trimming removed 4 bases from V and 7 bases from J, with 11 bases in between. CDR1 and CDR2 from the germline V gene are SGHTA and FQGTGA. The CDR3 extends over 13 amino acids. The CDR3 coding sequence is TGTGCCAGCAGCTCCTCTCCAGAAAATGAGCAGTTCTTC. It yields the protein CASSSSPENEQFF.

The chain carries TRBV18 and TRBJ1-5; tentative D call: TRBD1 (5 bases). The CDR3 has 13 residues. V was trimmed by 4 bases and J by 5 bases, leaving 9 bases between them. CDR1 and CDR2 (germline): KGHSH, LQKENI. For the CDR3, the DNA is TGTGCCAGCTCACGGGCGGGGGATCAGCCCCAGCATTTT. Its protein is CASSRAGDQPQHF.

This clone was counted only a few times. This chain joins TRBV27 and TRBJ2-5; D possibly corresponds to TRBD1 (6 bases). Trimming removed 4 bases from V and 4 bases from J, with 10 bases in between. The germline V gene encodes CDR1 MNHEY and CDR2 SMNVEV (reference sequence). The CDR3 runs 13 residues. The CDR3 nucleotides read TGTGCCAGCAGTTACAGGGTTGGAGAGACCCAGTACTTC. It codes for CASSYRVGETQYF.

This clone was detected a few times. The chain uses TRBV9 and TRBJ1-4, with D hard to call. The CDR3 is 13 amino acids. Per germline, CDR1 SGDLS and CDR2 YYNGEE. Trimming removed 0 bases from V and 4 bases from J, with 4 bases in between. CDR3 nucleotides: TGTGCCAGCAGCGTAGGACTTAATGAAAAACTGTTTTTT. Translating it yields CASSVGLNEKLFF.